The source of this T cell receptor (beta chain) is a study of blood T cell repertoires in COVID-19 (dated by TCRdb to 2019 to 2021). Broadly, across the study: Collaborator samples came from the United States, Italy and Spain and covered acute and convalescent phases of COVID-19. Samples came from the ongoing ImmuneRACE study (first 160 participants) plus 1,254 subjects from 6 global collaborators. Subjects who had been exposed to COVID-19, were actively infected with it, or had recovered from it provided the deeply sampled blood TCRbeta repertoires that made up the dataset. The material from the prospective study consisted of cDNA or gDNA derived from T cells, B-cell-depleted T cells, or PBMCs. Where available, HLA class I and class II types were obtained from metadata supplied by the sample provider rather than from assay-based typing. A freely available public database, intended as a resource for researchers studying the immune response to SARS-CoV-2, is where the repertoires were released. Sample metadata almost always included a de-identified subject ID, COVID-19 status, age in years and sex.

About this clone: Its cognate antigen has yet to be identified. Per-base quality was not reported, and no clone a single base away is much larger than it.

Points the paper makes about the study in general: The amount of clinical and demographic metadata varied by source and participant and was provided uncurated.

The immunoSEQ Assay, a bias-controlled multiplex PCR, was used to amplify TCRbeta CDR3 regions from genomic DNA. The authors' pipeline ran thus. Nucleated cell counts per sample were estimated from amplification of reference gene primers within the assay. Sequence reads were collapsed and filtered to measure the absolute abundance of every unique TCRbeta CDR3 rearrangement. For each sample, productive Simpson clonality was calculated as the square root of Simpson's diversity index across productive rearrangements. TCRdb took this table from immuneACCESS and kept in-frame rearrangements with V and J called. Such tables lack part of the clones; where checked against another copy, unresolved V genes explain under half of the gap, and the rest is unexplained. Clonal size and the V and J genes are those of that table, whereas D and trimming came from the DNA. The sample yields 65,000 to 95,000 clones; about 89% were counted once. The ten largest clones take up 9% to 15% of the sample.

Each collaborating institution followed its own protocols to collect whole blood in K2EDTA tubes. Collaborator samples were shipped for TCRbeta analysis as frozen whole blood, isolated PBMCs, or DNA extracted from either sample type. The TCR originated in a man aged 70-80 years with active or convalescent COVID-19. Material for sequencing was peripheral blood.

The CDR3 is CASSQEGGLGYTF. The DNA sequence is as follows: TGTGCCAGCAGCCAAGAGGGGGGGCTGGGCTACACCTTC. Recombination linked TRBV7-9 to TRBJ1-2; TRBD1 could be the D gene, as 6 bases match. Counted from cysteine to phenylalanine, this CDR3 has 13 amino acids. The entry retains the CDR3 DNA only, 39 bases that are in frame from base 1. The germline V gene encodes CDR1 SEHNR and CDR2 FQNEAQ (reference sequence). V and J are truncated by 5 bases and 8 bases respectively, leaving an intervening sequence of 15 bases.